This TCR beta chain appears in the sequencing data of a study of blood T cell repertoires in COVID-19. The CDR3 spans 14 residues. Trimming took off 2 bases at V and 8 bases at J, with 13 bases between the two ends. Per the germline V gene, CDR1 is MNHEY and CDR2 is SVGEGT. In the original workflow: Nucleated cell number was recorded as an estimate derived from reference gene primer amplification. Produced via immunoSEQ multiplex PCR; TCRdb's table is partial and in-frame only. The V and J calls and clone size are taken from that table; D and trimming were inferred from the DNA. The data hold 250,000 to 300,000 clones, with around 90% observed a single time.

Sequenced: peripheral blood. The chain uses TRBV6-2 or TRBV6-3 and TRBJ2-1, with a tentative D call TRBD2 (5 bases). The sequence was obtained from a woman between 45 and 65 years old who had recovered from COVID-19. The CDR3 nucleotides read TGTGCCAGCAGTTACATTCGGGATGTGGATGAGCAGTTCTTC. It translates to CASSYIRDVDEQFF.